This TCR beta chain was sequenced in a study of shared clonotypes between healthy human individuals. Study overall: Donor ages ranged 18 to 49 years: a couple of women, a few men. Overall study findings and caveats: A few donors showed sharing of around 5% of naive CD4 clonotypes. Lower generation probabilities were found for non-shared clonotypes than for those shared by all four donors.

Donors, without exception, were Caucasian adults residing in Nashville, Tennessee. Remarks on this clone: Its antigen remains unidentified.

This CDR3 has 18 residues. CDR1 and CDR2 (germline): SGHNT, YENEEA. J gave up 5 bases and V 3 bases, and 13 bases lay outside the gene matches. Libraries were prepared by immunoSEQ multiplex PCR; TCRdb keeps only in-frame clonotypes and omits some of them. This table has 850,000 to 1,200,000 clones, 65% to 75% appearing once. This receptor was taken from a man between 18 and 29 years old in good health. Sequencing was carried out using memory CD4+ T cells sorted from blood. Subset noted: CD45RA-negative fraction. The chain joins TRBV11-3 to TRBJ2-5, with 12 bases that match TRBD1. The CDR3 region is CASSLGQGASGYGETQYF. The CDR3 bases are TGTGCCAGCAGCTTGGGACAGGGGGCTAGCGGGTACGGGGAGACCCAGTACTTC. The full variable domain, rest sourced from reference TRBV11-3 and TRBJ2-5, is EAGVVQSPRYKIIEKKQPVAFWCNPISGHNTLYWYLQNLGQGPELLIRYENEEAVDDSQLPKDRFSAERLKGVDSTLKIQPAELGDSAVYLCASSLGQGASGYGETQYFGPGTRLLVL.